Below are 26 T cell receptor beta chains sequenced from a single sample in a study of blood T cells in healthy people across ages. A second PCR of 7 to 11 cycles used a sample-barcoded 5' primer and a J-beta primer mix. A single record per CDR3 protein comes from TCRdb applying MiXCR to the 5' RACE reads. The sample shows 850,000 to 1,000,000 distinct CDR3 sequences, roughly 51% of them seen only once. The specimen sequenced was blood. Receptors originate from a woman aged 55-69 years in good health.

The chain joins TRBV25-1 to TRBJ2-6; D is perhaps TRBD1 or TRBD2 (6 bases each). CDR3 length equals 15 residues. Deletions cut 7 bases from V and 0 bases from J, with 10 bases between. Germline CDR1 reads MGHDK; CDR2 reads SYGVNS. Here the CDR3 DNA reads TGTGCCAGCACTAAGGGGGGCTCTGGGGCCAACGTCCTGACTTTC. It specifies CASTKGGSGANVLTF.

In its sample, this clonotype was seen a few times. V is TRBV6-6 and J is TRBJ2-3; TRBD2 matches at 9 bases. Trimming cost V 5 bases and J 0 bases; bases outside gene matches: 9. Per the germline V gene, CDR1 is MNHNY and CDR2 is SVGAGI (reference sequence). CDR3 length: 17 residues. In DNA form, the CDR3 reads TGTGCCAGCAGTAGCGGGAGGACACGTCCTAGCACAGATACGCAGTATTTT. This sequence encodes CASSSGRTRPSTDTQYF.

This chain joins TRBV13 and TRBJ1-2; D might be TRBD1 (5 bases). Trimming removed 5 bases from V and 4 bases from J, with 23 bases in between. CDR1 and CDR2 (germline): PRHDT, FYEKMQ (reference sequence). This CDR3 has 17 residues. CDR3 sequence: CASSPQGRTVQGYGYTF. CDR3 DNA sequence: TGTGCCAGCAGCCCCCAAGGCAGGACGGTGCAGGGCTATGGCTACACCTTC.

This clonotype was observed a few times. The gene calls are TRBV27 and TRBJ2-5; 8 bases map to TRBD2. The germline CDR1 and CDR2 sequences are MNHEY and SMNVEV (reference sequence). This CDR3 is 14 amino acids long. V lost 8 bases to trimming and J lost 8 bases; unmatched junction nucleotides: 13. CDR3 protein: CASGKWTAGGTQYF. The CDR3 coding sequence is TGTGCCAGCGGCAAATGGACGGCGGGGGGAACCCAGTACTTC.

This clonotype was detected a few times. V usage is TRBV5-1 and J usage is TRBJ2-3; either TRBD1 or TRBD2 may supply D (5 bases each). V lost 6 bases and J lost 2, with 16 bases in between. CDR3 length: 15 amino acids. Germline CDR1 reads SGHRS; CDR2 reads YFSETQ. The CDR3 protein is CASTQGRRNTDTQYF. DNA for the CDR3: TGCGCCAGCACCCAGGGACGGCGAAACACAGATACGCAGTATTTT.

The chain carries TRBV27 and TRBJ2-1; the D call may be TRBD1 or TRBD2 (5 bases each). This CDR3 is built from 14 residues. The germline V gene has CDR1 MNHEY and CDR2 SMNVEV (reference sequence). V lost 8 bases and J 2 bases, leaving 13 bases between the germline ends. In DNA, the CDR3 is TGTGCCAGCCAAGAGAGGGGAGCCTACAATGAGCAGTTCTTC. Translated, it gives CASQERGAYNEQFF.

This chain uses TRBV4-1 with TRBJ1-2; a weak D match, TRBD1 (5 bases). V gave up 4 bases and J gave up 3 bases, with 15 bases separating them. CDR1 is MGHRA and CDR2 is YSYEKL in the germline V gene. The CDR3 consists of 15 residues. CDR3 sequence reads: CASSPRDGADYGYTF. The CDR3 DNA reads TGCGCCAGCAGCCCCCGGGACGGCGCGGACTATGGCTACACCTTC.

This clonotype came up a few times. The chain carries TRBV28 and TRBJ2-7, with a weak D call TRBD1 (6 bases). V was clipped by 10 bases and J by 3 bases, with 16 bases between them. Germline V gives CDR1 MDHEN, CDR2 SYDVKM. The CDR3 runs 13 residues. CDR3 protein: CATGLGQVYEQYF. DNA of the CDR3: TGTGCCACCGGCCTGGGACAAGTCTACGAGCAGTACTTC. The whole variable domain, remainder taken from reference TRBV28 and TRBJ2-7, is DVKVTQSSRYLVKRTGEKVFLECVQDMDHENMFWYRQDPGLGLRLIYFSYDVKMKEKGDIPEGYSVSREKKERFSLILESASTNQTSMYLCATGLGQVYEQYFGPGTRLTVT.

The chain is built from TRBV5-1 and TRBJ2-7, with a possible D match to TRBD1 (5 bases). The V end lost 0 bases, the J end lost 4 bases, and 11 bases lay between the germline ends. There are 14 residues in the CDR3. Germline CDR1 reads SGHRS; CDR2 reads YFSETQ. CDR3 sequence (DNA): TGCGCCAGCAGCTTGGGACAGCCAACTTACGAGCAGTACTTC. Its protein product is CASSLGQPTYEQYF.

The chain links TRBV20-1 to TRBJ1-3; D perhaps matches TRBD1 (6 bases). This CDR3 has 14 residues. The ends were cut back, 6 bases at V and 0 bases at J, with 12 bases in the middle. CDR1 and CDR2 from the germline V gene are DFQATT and SNEGSKA (reference sequence). The CDR3 loop is CSAPTGSSGNTIYF. The CDR3, as DNA: TGCAGTGCCCCTACAGGGAGCTCTGGAAACACCATATATTTT.

This rearrangement joins TRBV11-2 to TRBJ2-5, with 11 nucleotides matching TRBD2. V shed 5 bases and J 11 bases; nucleotides not matched to a gene: 19. This CDR3 contains 17 residues. Germline CDR1 is SGHAT and CDR2 is FQNNGV. CDR3: CASSPTPTSGRVNEQYF. As DNA, the CDR3 is TGTGCCAGCAGCCCCACGCCAACTAGCGGGAGAGTCAATGAGCAGTACTTC.

This clonotype has a handful of counts. CDR3 sequence: CASSQPRDPVWGYTF. CDR3 DNA: TGTGCCAGCAGCCAACCCAGGGACCCGGTCTGGGGCTACACCTTC. The chain combines TRBV4-2 with TRBJ1-2, with D possibly being TRBD1 (5 bases). The CDR3 spans 15 residues. V lost 2 bases, J lost 8 bases, and 18 bases lay in between. Germline V gene sequence: CDR1 LGHNA, CDR2 YNFKEQ.

The chain employs TRBV6-2 or TRBV6-3 and TRBJ2-3; 8 bases are shared with TRBD2. Germline CDR1 is MNHEY and CDR2 is SVGEGT. Trimming cost V 6 bases and J 1 base; bases outside gene matches: 9. CDR3 length: 16 residues. The CDR3, as DNA: TGTGCCAGCAGCCTCGGGAGGGTCGGTGGCACAGATACGCAGTATTTT. Its translation: CASSLGRVGGTDTQYF.

This clonotype was picked up one time. The V and J genes are TRBV28 and TRBJ1-5; D possibly corresponds to TRBD1 (6 bases). Trimming took off 6 bases at V and 3 bases at J, with 18 bases between the two ends. The CDR3 is 16 residues long. CDR1 and CDR2 from the germline V gene are MDHEN and SYDVKM. The chain's CDR3 is CASRLITQGINQPQHF. CDR3 sequence (DNA): TGTGCCAGCAGACTAATAACCCAGGGGATCAATCAGCCCCAGCATTTT.

The V and J genes are TRBV4-2 and TRBJ2-7; TRBD2 aligns across 13 bases. After removal of 1 base from V and 3 bases from J, the junction contained 9 bases not matched to a gene. Germline V CDR1 and CDR2: LGHNA, YNFKEQ. The CDR3 runs 18 residues. The CDR3 is CASSQVTRRLAGGYEQYF. Here the CDR3 DNA reads TGTGCCAGCAGCCAAGTCACCCGCAGACTAGCGGGAGGCTACGAGCAGTACTTC.

This clonotype was observed a few times. CDR3 sequence (DNA): TGTGCCAGCAGCTTAGCCCTCGGGGCTGGCACAGATACGCAGTATTTT. This codes for CASSLALGAGTDTQYF. V usage is TRBV7-2 and J usage is TRBJ2-3; D is possibly TRBD1 or TRBD2 (5 bases each). V was trimmed by 0 bases and J by 1 base, leaving 11 bases between them. This CDR3 contains 16 residues. Germline V gives CDR1 SGHTA, CDR2 FQGNSA.

This clonotype was seen just once. The chain couples TRBV10-3 to TRBJ1-2, with D perhaps matching TRBD1 (5 bases). Per germline, CDR1 ENHRY and CDR2 SYGVKD. This CDR3 comprises 16 residues. Trimming removed 4 bases at V and 0 bases at J, with 15 bases between. This CDR3 reads CAISGLTEQPNYGYTF. CDR3 coding DNA: TGTGCCATCAGTGGATTGACAGAACAGCCTAACTATGGCTACACCTTC.

This clonotype appeared a few times. This chain connects TRBV28 to TRBJ1-2, with 8 bases matching TRBD1. The CDR3 contains 12 residues. Trimming removed 10 bases from V and 4 bases from J; junction bases left unmatched: 5. The germline CDR1 and CDR2 sequences are MDHEN and SYDVKM. CDR3 residues: CATFDRGYGYTF. CDR3 coding DNA: TGTGCCACCTTTGACAGGGGCTATGGCTACACCTTC.

The J gene is TRBJ2-1, the V gene TRBV7-6; 8 bases fit TRBD2. Germline loops: CDR1 SGHVS, CDR2 FNYEAQ. Unmatched junction bases numbered 7, after V lost 0 bases and J lost 15 bases. This CDR3 is built from 13 residues. The CDR3 sequence is CASSLALAGGAFF. CDR3 DNA: TGTGCCAGCAGCTTAGCTCTGGCGGGAGGTGCGTTCTTC.

This chain uses TRBV12-3 or TRBV12-4 with TRBJ1-1; D unresolved. The germline V and J ends were trimmed by 6 bases and 1 base, with 9 bases remaining between them. This CDR3 has 13 amino acids. The CDR3: CASRYLGNTEAFF. For the CDR3, the DNA is TGTGCCAGCAGGTACCTGGGGAACACTGAAGCTTTCTTT.

V gene TRBV29-1 combines with J gene TRBJ2-1; no firm D call. CDR1 is SQVTM, CDR2 ANQGSEA, per germline. V was shortened by 6 bases and J by 9 bases, with 21 bases between the two germline ends. The CDR3 covers 14 residues. The CDR3 reads CSVADPGRWGEQFF. In DNA form, the CDR3 reads TGCAGCGTGGCCGACCCCGGTCGGTGGGGTGAGCAGTTCTTC.

In this sample, this clonotype turned up a few times. The CDR3 DNA follows: TGTGCCAGCAGCTTCTTGCGGGATGCGCAGTATTTT. It codes for CASSFLRDAQYF. The chain employs TRBV7-2 and TRBJ2-3; D perhaps matches TRBD2 (6 bases). This CDR3 comprises 12 residues. Germline V gives CDR1 SGHTA, CDR2 FQGNSA. The germline V and J ends were trimmed by 3 bases and 10 bases, with 11 bases remaining between them.

The V gene is TRBV4-2, the J gene TRBJ2-1; 7 bases match TRBD1. CDR3 size: 15 residues. The germline gives CDR1 LGHNA, CDR2 YNFKEQ. V shed 4 bases and J 7 bases; nucleotides not matched to a gene: 10. In DNA, the CDR3 is TGTGCCAGCAGCCTACGACAGGGCATTACGAATGAGCAGTTCTTC. Protein product: CASSLRQGITNEQFF.

The chain is built from TRBV11-2 and TRBJ2-7; TRBD2 matches 12 bases. Germline lookup yields CDR1 SGHAT and CDR2 FQNNGV. The length of the CDR3 is 17 residues. V lost 0 bases and J lost 6; bases outside the gene matches: 9. DNA for the CDR3: TGTGCCAGCAGCTTAGATCCGTGGCTAGCGGGAGGGGGCGAGCAGTACTTC. Translation gives CASSLDPWLAGGGEQYF.

V usage is TRBV6-6 and J usage is TRBJ2-1, with 9 bases that match TRBD1. Germline V gene sequence: CDR1 MNHNY, CDR2 SVGAGI (reference sequence). The CDR3 spans 14 residues. Losses at the gene ends were 6 bases for V and 8 bases for J; bases not matched to a gene: 8. The CDR3 DNA reads TGTGCCAGCAGACCGGGACAGGGTAGCTATGAGCAGTTCTTC. It specifies CASRPGQGSYEQFF.

This clonotype was picked up a small number of times. The chain joins TRBV6-6 to TRBJ2-3; a weak D match, TRBD2 (5 bases). The CDR3 has 14 amino acids. Germline V gives CDR1 MNHNY, CDR2 SVGAGI (reference sequence). V was cut by 2 bases and J by 4 bases, with 10 bases left in between. The CDR3 here is CASSYPQEADTQYF. DNA of the CDR3: TGTGCCAGCAGTTACCCGCAGGAGGCAGATACGCAGTATTTT.